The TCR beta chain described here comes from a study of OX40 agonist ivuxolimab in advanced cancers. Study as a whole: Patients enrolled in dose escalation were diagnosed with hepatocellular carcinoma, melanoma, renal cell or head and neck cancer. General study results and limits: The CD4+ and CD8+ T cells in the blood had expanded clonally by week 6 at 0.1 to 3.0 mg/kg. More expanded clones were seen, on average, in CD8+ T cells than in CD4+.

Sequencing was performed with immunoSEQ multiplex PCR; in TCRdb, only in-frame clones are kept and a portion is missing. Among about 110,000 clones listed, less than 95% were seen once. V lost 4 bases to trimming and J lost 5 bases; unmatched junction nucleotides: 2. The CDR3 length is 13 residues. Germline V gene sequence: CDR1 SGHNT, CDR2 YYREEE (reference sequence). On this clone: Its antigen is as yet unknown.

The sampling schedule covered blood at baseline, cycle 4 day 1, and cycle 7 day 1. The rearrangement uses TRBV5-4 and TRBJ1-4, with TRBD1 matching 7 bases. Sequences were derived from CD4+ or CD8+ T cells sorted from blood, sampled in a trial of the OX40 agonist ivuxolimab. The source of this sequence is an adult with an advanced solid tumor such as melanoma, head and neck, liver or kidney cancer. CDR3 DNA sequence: TGTGCCAGCAGCCGACAGGGAAATGAAAAACTGTTTTTT. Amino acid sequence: CASSRQGNEKLFF. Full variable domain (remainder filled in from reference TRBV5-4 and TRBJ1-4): ETGVTQSPTHLIKTRGQQVTLRCSSQSGHNTVSWYQQALGQGPQFIFQYYREEENGRGNFPPRFSGLQFPNYSSELNVNALELDDSALYLCASSRQGNEKLFFGSGTQLSVL.